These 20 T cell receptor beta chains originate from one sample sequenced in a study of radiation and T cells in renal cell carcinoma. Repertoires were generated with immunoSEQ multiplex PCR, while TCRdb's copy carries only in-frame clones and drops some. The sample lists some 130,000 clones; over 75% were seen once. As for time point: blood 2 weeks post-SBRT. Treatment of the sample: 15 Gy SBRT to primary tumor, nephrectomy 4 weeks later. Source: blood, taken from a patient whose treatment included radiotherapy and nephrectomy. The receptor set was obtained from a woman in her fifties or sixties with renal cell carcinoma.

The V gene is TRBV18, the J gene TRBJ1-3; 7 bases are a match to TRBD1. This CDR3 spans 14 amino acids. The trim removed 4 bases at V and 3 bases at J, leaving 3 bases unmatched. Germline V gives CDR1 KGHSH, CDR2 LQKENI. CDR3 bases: TGTGCCAGCTCACTACAGGGGAATGGAAACACCATATATTTT. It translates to CASSLQGNGNTIYF. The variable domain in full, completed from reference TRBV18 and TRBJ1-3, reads NAGVMQNPRHLVRRRGQEARLRCSPMKGHSHVYWYRQLPEEGLKFMVYLQKENIIDESGMPKERFSAEFPKEGPSILRIQQVVRGDSAAYFCASSLQGNGNTIYFGEGSWLTVV.

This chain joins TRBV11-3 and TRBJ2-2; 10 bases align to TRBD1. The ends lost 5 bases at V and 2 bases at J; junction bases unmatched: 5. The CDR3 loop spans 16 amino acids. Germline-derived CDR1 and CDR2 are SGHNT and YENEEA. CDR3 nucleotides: TGTGCCAGCAGCCCGGACAGGGGGTATAACACCGGGGAGCTGTTTTTT. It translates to CASSPDRGYNTGELFF.

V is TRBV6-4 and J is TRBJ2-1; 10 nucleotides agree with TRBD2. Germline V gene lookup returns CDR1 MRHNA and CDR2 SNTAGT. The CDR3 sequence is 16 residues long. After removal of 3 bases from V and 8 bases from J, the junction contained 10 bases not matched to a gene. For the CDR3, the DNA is TGTGCCAGCAGTGAACATTCTAGCGGGAGCCTTGATGAGCAGTTCTTC. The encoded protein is CASSEHSSGSLDEQFF.

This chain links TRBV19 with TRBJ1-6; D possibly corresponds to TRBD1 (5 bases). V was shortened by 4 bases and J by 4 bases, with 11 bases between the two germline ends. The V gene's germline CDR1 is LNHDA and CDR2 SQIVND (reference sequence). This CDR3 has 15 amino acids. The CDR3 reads CASSRGLIYNSPLHF. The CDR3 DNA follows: TGTGCCAGTAGTAGGGGGTTAATTTATAATTCACCCCTCCACTTT.

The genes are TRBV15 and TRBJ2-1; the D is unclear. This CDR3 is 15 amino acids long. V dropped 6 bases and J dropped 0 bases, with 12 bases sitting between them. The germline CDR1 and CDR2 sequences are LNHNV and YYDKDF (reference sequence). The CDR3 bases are TGTGCCACCAGAACCCCAGAGAGCTCCTACAATGAGCAGTTCTTC. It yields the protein CATRTPESSYNEQFF.

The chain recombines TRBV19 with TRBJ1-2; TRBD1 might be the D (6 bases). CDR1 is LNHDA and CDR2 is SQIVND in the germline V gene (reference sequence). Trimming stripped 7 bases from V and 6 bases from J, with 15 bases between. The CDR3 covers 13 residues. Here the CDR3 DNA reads TGTGCCAGTAAGCAGGGGAACGTTGATGGCTACACCTTC. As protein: CASKQGNVDGYTF.

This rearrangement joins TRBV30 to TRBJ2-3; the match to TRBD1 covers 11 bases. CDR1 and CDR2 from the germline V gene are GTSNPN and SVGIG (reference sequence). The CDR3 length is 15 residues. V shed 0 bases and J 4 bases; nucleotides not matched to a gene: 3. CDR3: CAWSVGTGGADTQYF. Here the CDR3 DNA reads TGTGCCTGGAGTGTGGGGACAGGGGGGGCAGATACGCAGTATTTT.

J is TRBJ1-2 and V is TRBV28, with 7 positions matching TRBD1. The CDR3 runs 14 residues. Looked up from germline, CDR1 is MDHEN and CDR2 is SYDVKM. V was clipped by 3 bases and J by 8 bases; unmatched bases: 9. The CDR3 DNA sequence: TGTGCCAGCAGTTTCCCGGGCCCAGGGGGGGGCTACACCTTC. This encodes CASSFPGPGGGYTF.

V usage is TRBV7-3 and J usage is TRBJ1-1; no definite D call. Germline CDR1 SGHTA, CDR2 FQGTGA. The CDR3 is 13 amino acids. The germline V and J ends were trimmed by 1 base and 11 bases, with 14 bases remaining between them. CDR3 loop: CASSLISGETAFF. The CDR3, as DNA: TGTGCCAGCAGCTTAATAAGCGGGGAAACGGCTTTCTTT.

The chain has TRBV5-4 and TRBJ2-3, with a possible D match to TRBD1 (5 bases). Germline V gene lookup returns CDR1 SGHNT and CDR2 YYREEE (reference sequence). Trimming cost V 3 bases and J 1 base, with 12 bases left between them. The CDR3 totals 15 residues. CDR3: CASSSRASGTDTQYF. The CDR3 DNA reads TGTGCCAGCAGCTCCAGGGCCTCTGGCACAGATACGCAGTATTTT.

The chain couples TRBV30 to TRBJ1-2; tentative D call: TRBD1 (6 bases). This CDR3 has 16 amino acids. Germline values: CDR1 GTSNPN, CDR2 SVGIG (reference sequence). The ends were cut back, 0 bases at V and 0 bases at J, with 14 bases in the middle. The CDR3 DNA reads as TGTGCCTGGAGTGTCTTAGAGGACAGACCTAACTATGGCTACACCTTC. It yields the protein CAWSVLEDRPNYGYTF.

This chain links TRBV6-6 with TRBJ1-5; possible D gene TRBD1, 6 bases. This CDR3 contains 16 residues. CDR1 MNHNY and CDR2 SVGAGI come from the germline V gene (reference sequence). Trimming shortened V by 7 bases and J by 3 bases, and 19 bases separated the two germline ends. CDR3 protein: CASTNLLTGYNQPQHF. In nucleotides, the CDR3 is TGTGCCAGCACTAATCTACTTACAGGGTACAATCAGCCCCAGCATTTT.

In DNA, the CDR3 is TGCGCCAGCGCCCTGGAGGTGAGTCCCTACGAGCAGTACTTC. It translates to CASALEVSPYEQYF. The genes are TRBV5-1 and TRBJ2-7; D might be TRBD2 (5 bases). The CDR3 extends over 14 amino acids. The V gene's germline CDR1 is SGHRS and CDR2 YFSETQ. The ends were cut back, 7 bases at V and 2 bases at J, with 16 bases in the middle.

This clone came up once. CDR3 in amino acids: CASSSGTGGTEAFF. For the CDR3, the DNA is TGTGCCAGCAGCTCCGGGACAGGGGGCACTGAAGCTTTCTTT. This sequence joins TRBV6-5 and TRBJ1-1, with TRBD1 matching 11 bases. Losses at the gene ends were 6 bases for V and 4 bases for J; bases not matched to a gene: 4. There are 14 residues in the CDR3. CDR1 is MNHEY and CDR2 is SVGAGI in the germline V gene.

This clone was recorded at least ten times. The CDR3 sequence is CASSLAHEQYF. In nucleotides, the CDR3 is TGTGCCAGCAGTTTAGCACACGAGCAGTACTTC. V is TRBV28 and J is TRBJ2-7; D not resolved. V lost 2 bases to trimming and J lost 5 bases, with 4 bases between them. CDR3 length: 11 residues. Germline V CDR1 and CDR2: MDHEN, SYDVKM. Variable domain in full (rest from reference TRBV28 and TRBJ2-7): DVKVTQSSRYLVKRTGEKVFLECVQDMDHENMFWYRQDPGLGLRLIYFSYDVKMKEKGDIPEGYSVSREKKERFSLILESASTNQTSMYLCASSLAHEQYFGPGTRLTVT.

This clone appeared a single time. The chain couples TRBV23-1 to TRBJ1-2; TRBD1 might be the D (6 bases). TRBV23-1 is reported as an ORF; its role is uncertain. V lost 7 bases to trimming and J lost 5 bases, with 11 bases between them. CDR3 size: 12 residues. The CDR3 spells CASNPGQYGYTF. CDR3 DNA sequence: TGCGCCAGCAACCCCGGACAGTATGGCTACACCTTC.

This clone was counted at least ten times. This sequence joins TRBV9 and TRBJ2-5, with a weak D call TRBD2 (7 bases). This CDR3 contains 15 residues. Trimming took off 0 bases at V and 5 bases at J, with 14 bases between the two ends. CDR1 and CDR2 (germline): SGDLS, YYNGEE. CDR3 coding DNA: TGTGCCAGCAGCGTAGCTCCGGGGGGCGACGAGACCCAGTACTTC. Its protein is CASSVAPGGDETQYF.

The CDR3 coding sequence is TGCGCCAGCAGCGCCTTAATGGATACGCAGTATTTT. Its protein is CASSALMDTQYF. V and J are TRBV5-1 and TRBJ2-3; D gene uncertain. Trimming took 4 bases from V and 6 from J, leaving 9 bases between them. CDR1 and CDR2 (germline): SGHRS, YFSETQ. The CDR3 is 12 amino acids.

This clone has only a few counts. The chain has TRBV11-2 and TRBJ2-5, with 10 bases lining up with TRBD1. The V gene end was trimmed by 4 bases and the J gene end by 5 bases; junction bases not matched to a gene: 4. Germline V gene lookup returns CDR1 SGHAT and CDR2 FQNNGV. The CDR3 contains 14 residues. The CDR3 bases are TGTGCCAGCAGCTCGACAGGGGGCGCGGAGACCCAGTACTTC. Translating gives CASSSTGGAETQYF.

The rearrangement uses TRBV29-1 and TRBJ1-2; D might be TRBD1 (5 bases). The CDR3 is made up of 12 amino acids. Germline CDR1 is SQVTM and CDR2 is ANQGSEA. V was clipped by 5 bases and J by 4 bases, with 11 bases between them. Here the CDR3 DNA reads TGCAGCGTTTCCGCAGGGACCTATGGCTACACCTTC. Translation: CSVSAGTYGYTF.